This is a list of T cell receptor beta chains from one sample in a study of identifying expanded T cells in peripheral blood. Libraries were prepared by immunoSEQ multiplex PCR; TCRdb keeps only in-frame clonotypes and omits some of them. The top ten clones hold 7% to 8.5% of a sample with about 80,000 clones, about 87% of them seen once. Material for sequencing was blood. The receptor source for this set is a person aged 18 to 69 in good health. Each CDR3 is given with its conserved first and last residue. Fields, in order: D gene, V gene, J gene, clone size, CDR3 DNA, CDR3 protein. D genes are given only for firm matches. Clone size appears in some rows only: once, few, many, or a class for an expanded clone.

D: .; V: TRBV19; J: TRBJ1-1; size: .; DNA: TGTGCCAGTAGTATAGCCAGGGGGAACACTGAAGCTTTCTTT; CDR3: CASSIARGNTEAFF
D: .; V: TRBV10-3; J: TRBJ1-1; size: .; DNA: TGTGCCATCAGTGAGTCACGCGGAGACACTGAAGCTTTCTTT; CDR3: CAISESRGDTEAFF
D: .; V: TRBV6-5; J: TRBJ2-7; size: .; DNA: TGTGCCAGCCGCCCCTGGGGGAATACCTACGAGCAGTACTTC; CDR3: CASRPWGNTYEQYF
D: TRBD1; V: TRBV5-4; J: TRBJ2-7; size: .; DNA: TGTGCCAGCAGCTTACAGGGGGCTTACGAGCAGTACTTC; CDR3: CASSLQGAYEQYF
D: .; V: TRBV10-3; J: TRBJ2-1; size: .; DNA: TGTGCCATCAGTGACGCCAATGAGCAGTTCTTC; CDR3: CAISDANEQFF
D: .; V: TRBV5-4; J: TRBJ2-2; size: .; DNA: TGTGCCAGCAGCTTATCAGGACAGACCACCGGGGAGCTGTTTTTT; CDR3: CASSLSGQTTGELFF
D: .; V: TRBV5-1; J: TRBJ1-1; size: .; DNA: TGCGCCAGCAGCTTGGCAGGGGAAGCTTTCTTT; CDR3: CASSLAGEAFF
D: .; V: TRBV5-6; J: TRBJ2-3; size: .; DNA: TGTGCCAGCAGCGAGTATGGCAGGGGAAGCGCAGATACGCAGTATTTT; CDR3: CASSEYGRGSADTQYF
D: .; V: TRBV13; J: TRBJ2-7; size: .; DNA: TGTGCCAGCAGCTTTGGGGCCGAGCAGTACTTC; CDR3: CASSFGAEQYF
D: .; V: TRBV27; J: TRBJ1-6; size: .; DNA: TGTGCCAGCAGTTCACAAGGGGGGATCGGGTCACCCCTCCACTTT; CDR3: CASSSQGGIGSPLHF
D: TRBD1; V: TRBV10-3; J: TRBJ1-5; size: .; DNA: TGTGCCATCAGAGGAGAACAGGGGTTAAGTCAGCCCCAGCATTTT; CDR3: CAIRGEQGLSQPQHF
D: .; V: TRBV7-3; J: TRBJ2-3; size: .; DNA: TGTGCCAGCAGCTTAAGACGGACTAGCACAGATACGCAGTATTTT; CDR3: CASSLRRTSTDTQYF
D: .; V: TRBV4-2; J: TRBJ1-1; size: .; DNA: TGTGCCAGCAGTGCCGTGACCGGCGAAGCTTTCTTT; CDR3: CASSAVTGEAFF
D: .; V: TRBV10-3; J: TRBJ1-4; size: .; DNA: TGTGCCATCAGTGAGGAACGTGGGGAAAAACTGTTTTTT; CDR3: CAISEERGEKLFF
D: .; V: TRBV21-1; J: TRBJ2-7; size: .; DNA: TGTGCCAGCAGCAAAAAGGACGAGGGGTCTACCTACGAGCAGTACTTC; CDR3: CASSKKDEGSTYEQYF
D: .; V: TRBV9; J: TRBJ2-3; size: .; DNA: TGTGCCAGCAGCTCCCGTGGGGAAATAGATACGCAGTATTTT; CDR3: CASSSRGEIDTQYF
D: .; V: TRBV11-3; J: TRBJ2-7; size: once; DNA: TGTGCCAGCAGCTTAGGCAGCGCACACGGCTACGAGCAGTACTTC; CDR3: CASSLGSAHGYEQYF
D: .; V: TRBV5-6; J: TRBJ2-7; size: .; DNA: TGTGCCAGCAGCACTTATTCCTACGAGCAGTACTTC; CDR3: CASSTYSYEQYF
D: .; V: TRBV5-1; J: TRBJ2-7; size: once; DNA: TGCGCCAGCAGCGCTAGCTCCTACGAGCAGTACTTC; CDR3: CASSASSYEQYF
D: .; V: TRBV27; J: TRBJ2-1; size: .; DNA: TGTGCCAGCAGTTTAAACTACAATGAGCAGTTCTTC; CDR3: CASSLNYNEQFF
D: TRBD1; V: TRBV5-4; J: TRBJ1-2; size: once; DNA: TGTGCCAGCAGCGAGGACAGGACAGGGGCCTCTGGTTGGAGCTACACCTTC; CDR3: CASSEDRTGASGWSYTF
D: TRBD1; V: TRBV5-6; J: TRBJ1-2; size: .; DNA: TGTGCCAGCAGCTACAGGGGATCGCACTATGGCTACACCTTC; CDR3: CASSYRGSHYGYTF
D: .; V: TRBV29-1; J: TRBJ1-1; size: once; DNA: TGCAGCGTTGTAGGCGGGAAGAACACTGAAGCTTTCTTT; CDR3: CSVVGGKNTEAFF
D: .; V: TRBV9; J: TRBJ1-1; size: .; DNA: TGTGCCAGCAGCGTGACAGTTCAGGGTGGTAGCGCTGAAGCTTTCTTT; CDR3: CASSVTVQGGSAEAFF
D: .; V: TRBV29-1; J: TRBJ1-4; size: .; DNA: TGCAGCGTTGGGGCCTCATCCGGCGGAAAACTGTTTTTT; CDR3: CSVGASSGGKLFF
D: .; V: TRBV11-2; J: TRBJ2-1; size: .; DNA: TGTGCCAGCAGTTGGGTGGATGAGCAGTTCTTC; CDR3: CASSWVDEQFF
D: .; V: TRBV10-3; J: TRBJ1-1; size: .; DNA: TGTGCCATCAGTGATAGGAGCACGAACACTGAAGCTTTCTTT; CDR3: CAISDRSTNTEAFF
D: TRBD1; V: TRBV2; J: TRBJ1-5; size: .; DNA: TGTGCCAGCAACCAACAGGGGGGCACCAATCAGCCCCAGCATTTT; CDR3: CASNQQGGTNQPQHF